The sequence of this TCR beta chain was determined in a study of early T cells in non-severe SARS-CoV-2 infection. Findings of the study overall: VDJdb matches were skewed toward anti-spike CD8 T cell responses.

The protocol attached unique molecular identifiers to individual cDNA molecules. TCRdb re-analysed the 5' RACE reads in MiXCR, keeping a single row per CDR3 protein. Here the sample spans tens of thousands of distinct CDR3 sequences, about 6.2% being singletons. This CDR3 contains 16 residues. V shed 0 bases and J shed 3 bases, with 12 bases lying between them. The V gene's germline CDR1 is SGDLS and CDR2 YYNGEE. This clonotype was detected ten times or more. Its cognate antigen is unknown. This chain links TRBV9 with TRBJ2-2, with a possible D match to TRBD1 (5 bases). The sequenced sample was whole blood. The source is an adult who was a healthcare worker with PCR-confirmed SARS-CoV-2 infection or an uninfected control (not recorded which). CDR3: CASSVVVTADTGELFF. The CDR3 DNA is TGTGCCAGCAGCGTAGTGGTGACAGCTGACACCGGGGAGCTGTTTTTT.